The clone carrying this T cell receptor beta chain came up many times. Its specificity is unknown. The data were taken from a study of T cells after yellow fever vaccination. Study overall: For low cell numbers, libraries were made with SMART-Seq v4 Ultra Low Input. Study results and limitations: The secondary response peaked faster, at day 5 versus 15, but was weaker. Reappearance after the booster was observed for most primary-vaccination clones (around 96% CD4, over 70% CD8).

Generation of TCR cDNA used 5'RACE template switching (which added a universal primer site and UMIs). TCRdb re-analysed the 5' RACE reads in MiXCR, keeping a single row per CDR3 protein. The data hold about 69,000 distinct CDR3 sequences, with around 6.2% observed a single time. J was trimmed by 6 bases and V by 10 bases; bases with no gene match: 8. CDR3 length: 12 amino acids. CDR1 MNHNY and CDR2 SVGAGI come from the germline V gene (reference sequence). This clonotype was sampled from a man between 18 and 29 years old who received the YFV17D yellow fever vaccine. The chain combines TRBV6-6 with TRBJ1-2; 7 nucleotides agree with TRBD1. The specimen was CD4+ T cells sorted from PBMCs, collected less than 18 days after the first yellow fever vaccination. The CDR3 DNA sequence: TGTGCCATCTCCGTAGGGGGCGATGGCTACACCTTC. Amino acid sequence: CAISVGGDGYTF.